What follows are 29 T cell receptor beta chains derived from one specimen sequenced in a study of a mutant IDH1 vaccine in newly diagnosed glioma. Clones were read by immunoSEQ multiplex PCR, and TCRdb kept only the in-frame ones, dropping some. This sample has 85,000 to 100,000 clones, with under 90% found just once. This sample's time point: baseline, week 1 (first vaccination visit). Treatment in this sample: pre-vaccination baseline after standard-of-care therapy. The specimen comprised PBMCs, sampled from a glioma patient treated with radiotherapy, temozolomide or both. These TCRs come from a woman in her fifties or sixties with glioma.

The chain couples TRBV5-1 to TRBJ2-1; D perhaps matches TRBD1 (6 bases). Germline V CDR1 and CDR2: SGHRS, YFSETQ. The V and J ends lost 1 base and 3 bases respectively, with 14 bases between them. The CDR3 is 16 residues long. The CDR3 region has the DNA TGCGCCAGCAGCTTGCGGGTAGGCAGGGGCTACAATGAGCAGTTCTTC. It specifies CASSLRVGRGYNEQFF.

This clone was recorded once. V and J are TRBV12-5 and TRBJ1-1; possibly TRBD1 for D (6 bases). Between the trimmed V and J ends, which lost 5 bases and 6 bases, there was a span of 13 bases. The CDR3 loop spans 13 amino acids. CDR1 is LGHNT and CDR2 is FRNRAP in the germline V gene. The CDR3 DNA follows: TGTGCTAGTGGTCTCATTAACAGGGCTGAAGCTTTCTTT. Translation gives CASGLINRAEAFF.

The chain combines TRBV2 with TRBJ1-2; D call uncertain. This CDR3 spans 13 amino acids. Germline CDR1 and CDR2: SNHLY and FYNNEI. V gave up 0 bases and J gave up 4 bases, with 6 bases separating them. In DNA form, the CDR3 reads TGTGCCAGCAGTGAAGCGGGCAGCTATGGCTACACCTTC. This encodes CASSEAGSYGYTF.

The rearrangement links TRBV25-1 to TRBJ2-7; unclear D gene. Germline-derived CDR1 and CDR2 are MGHDK and SYGVNS. This CDR3 is 12 amino acids long. Trimming cost V 5 bases and J 3 bases, with 8 bases left between them. This CDR3 reads CASSPLGYEQYF. The CDR3 DNA reads as TGTGCCAGCAGTCCCTTGGGCTACGAGCAGTACTTC.

This clone was counted once. The chain has TRBV7-2 and TRBJ1-2; D possibly corresponds to TRBD1 (5 bases). Germline values: CDR1 SGHTA, CDR2 FQGNSA. This CDR3 spans 13 amino acids. The V end was cut by 6 bases, the J end by 2 bases, with 10 bases between. The CDR3 loop is CASSFQGNYGYTF. CDR3 coding DNA: TGTGCCAGCAGTTTTCAGGGAAACTATGGCTACACCTTC. The variable domain in full, with the rest retrieved from reference TRBV7-2 and TRBJ1-2, is GAGVSQSPSNKVTEKGKDVELRCDPISGHTALYWYRQSLGQGLEFLIYFQGNSAPDKSGLPSDRFSAERTGGSVSTLTIQRTQQEDSAVYLCASSFQGNYGYTFGSGTRLTVV.

The chain carries TRBV27 and TRBJ2-2; D tentatively fits TRBD1 or TRBD2 (5 bases each). CDR1 is MNHEY and CDR2 is SMNVEV in the germline V gene (reference sequence). V lost 2 bases, J lost 6 bases, and 10 bases lay in between. The CDR3 runs 14 residues. The CDR3 loop reads CASSLRGRAGELFF. DNA for the CDR3: TGTGCCAGCAGTTTAAGGGGACGGGCCGGGGAGCTGTTTTTT.

J is TRBJ2-7 and V is TRBV30; D unresolved. V lost 0 bases and J lost 3, with 9 bases in between. Looked up from germline, CDR1 is GTSNPN and CDR2 is SVGIG (reference sequence). The CDR3 contains 13 residues. The CDR3 region has the DNA TGTGCCTGGAGTGTACCCGCCATCTACGAGCAGTACTTC. This codes for CAWSVPAIYEQYF.

V gene TRBV9 combines with J gene TRBJ1-1, with D possibly matching TRBD1 (5 bases). Trimming took off 0 bases at V and 5 bases at J, with 11 bases between the two ends. The CDR3 runs to 14 residues. Germline CDR1 and CDR2: SGDLS and YYNGEE. The CDR3 region has the DNA TGTGCCAGCAGCGTAGATAGGAAGGGGACTGAAGCTTTCTTT. Translation gives CASSVDRKGTEAFF.

The chain is built from TRBV28 and TRBJ1-2; D unresolved. The CDR3 extends over 12 amino acids. V shed 9 bases and J shed 8 bases, with 16 bases lying between them. Germline CDR1 reads MDHEN; CDR2 reads SYDVKM. In DNA form, the CDR3 reads TGTGCCAGTTTTTTTTCCCCAGAGGGCTACACCTTC. This encodes CASFFSPEGYTF.

The chain has TRBV21-1 and TRBJ2-7; TRBD1 was called by the table and not checked on the DNA. TRBV21-1 is classified as a pseudogene. The CDR3 length is 17 residues. The DNA of the CDR3 is TGTGCCAGCAGCGGATGGATAGGGACAGGGTTATCCTACGAGCAGTACTTC. It codes for CASSGWIGTGLSYEQYF.

There are a few counts of this clone. V is TRBV11-3 and J is TRBJ2-2; D is ambiguous. This CDR3 region has 15 residues. Trimming cost V 5 bases and J 2 bases, with 12 bases left between them. Germline V gives CDR1 SGHNT, CDR2 YENEEA. CDR3 sequence: CASSPPVGNTGELFF. CDR3 sequence (DNA): TGTGCCAGCAGCCCTCCGGTAGGCAACACCGGGGAGCTGTTTTTT.

This clone was picked up a small number of times. The V and J genes are TRBV5-1 and TRBJ2-2; TRBD1 matches at 7 bases. Losses at the gene ends were 4 bases for V and 6 bases for J; bases not matched to a gene: 9. This CDR3 region has 15 residues. Looked up from germline, CDR1 is SGHRS and CDR2 is YFSETQ. This CDR3 is CASSPQGQAPGELFF. The CDR3 region has the DNA TGCGCCAGCAGCCCCCAAGGACAGGCCCCCGGGGAGCTGTTTTTT.

J is TRBJ2-7 and V is TRBV5-1; the D gene is possibly TRBD1 (6 bases). V was clipped by 0 bases and J by 7 bases, with 11 bases between them. There are 13 residues in the CDR3. Germline V gene sequence: CDR1 SGHRS, CDR2 YFSETQ. CDR3 sequence: CASSLGDTLEQYF. CDR3 bases: TGCGCCAGCAGCTTGGGGGACACACTTGAGCAGTACTTC.

This rearrangement joins TRBV7-2 to TRBJ1-2, with D unresolved. V was shortened by 1 base and J by 7 bases, with 13 bases between the two germline ends. Germline-derived CDR1 and CDR2 are SGHTA and FQGNSA. The CDR3 extends over 14 amino acids. The CDR3 nucleotides read TGTGCCAGCAGCTTAGAACACGCTTTATCTGGCTACACCTTC. The encoded protein is CASSLEHALSGYTF.

The chain uses TRBV29-1 and TRBJ2-1, with 14 positions matching TRBD2. CDR1 SQVTM and CDR2 ANQGSEA come from the germline V gene. V lost 7 bases, J lost 4 bases, and 6 bases stayed unmatched. The CDR3 consists of 15 residues. For the CDR3, the DNA is TGCAGCGCCAGGACTAGCGGGGGGACGTACAATGAGCAGTTCTTC. Translated: CSARTSGGTYNEQFF.

The rearrangement uses TRBV19 and TRBJ1-6; D gene ambiguous. Germline-derived CDR1 and CDR2 are LNHDA and SQIVND (reference sequence). The CDR3 has 15 amino acids. The V end was cut by 6 bases, the J end by 6 bases, with 15 bases between. For the CDR3, the DNA is TGTGCCAGTAGGCGGGAGGGCGTAACTAATTCACCCCTCCACTTT. This sequence encodes CASRREGVTNSPLHF. The complete variable domain, with remaining parts taken from reference TRBV19 and TRBJ1-6, reads DGGITQSPKYLFRKEGQNVTLSCEQNLNHDAMYWYRQDPGQGLRLIYYSQIVNDFQKGDIAEGYSVSREKKESFPLTVTSAQKNPTAFYLCASRREGVTNSPLHFGNGTRLTVT.

The gene calls are TRBV5-5 and TRBJ2-3, with D perhaps matching TRBD2 (5 bases). Germline CDR1 SGHKS, CDR2 YYEKEE (reference sequence). The ends were cut back, 0 bases at V and 5 bases at J, with 10 bases in the middle. The CDR3 is 14 amino acids. This CDR3 reads CASSLAVGGDTQYF. The CDR3 DNA is TGTGCCAGCAGCTTGGCCGTAGGAGGAGATACGCAGTATTTT.

This chain uses TRBV5-1 with TRBJ2-7; TRBD1 matches 10 bases. V shed 5 bases, J shed 2 bases, and the junction held 4 bases outside the gene matches. Germline-derived CDR1 and CDR2 are SGHRS and YFSETQ. CDR3 length: 14 residues. In DNA, the CDR3 is TGCGCCAGCAGACCCGGGACAGGGGCCTACGAGCAGTACTTC. It codes for CASRPGTGAYEQYF. The full variable domain, in which reference TRBV5-1 and TRBJ2-7 provide the parts outside the CDR3, is KAGVTQTPRYLIKTRGQQVTLSCSPISGHRSVSWYQQTPGQGLQFLFEYFSETQRNKGNFPGRFSGRQFSNSRSEMNVSTLELGDSALYLCASRPGTGAYEQYFGPGTRLTVT.

V gene TRBV5-4 combines with J gene TRBJ1-2, with a tentative D call TRBD1 (5 bases). The CDR3 is 15 amino acids. Germline V lookup: CDR1 SGHNT, CDR2 YYREEE (reference sequence). V shed 4 bases and J shed 7 bases, with 20 bases lying between them. The CDR3 reads CASSPRTGGVTGYTF. The CDR3 bases are TGTGCCAGCAGCCCTAGGACGGGAGGGGTCACTGGCTACACCTTC.

The chain couples TRBV9 to TRBJ1-1; D not certain. Trimming took off 4 bases at V and 5 bases at J, with 18 bases between the two ends. CDR1 is SGDLS and CDR2 is YYNGEE in the germline V gene. The length of the CDR3 is 15 residues. The CDR3 here is CASSPRVGMWTEAFF. CDR3 nucleotide sequence: TGTGCCAGCAGCCCTAGGGTGGGGATGTGGACTGAAGCTTTCTTT.

The chain joins TRBV6-5 to TRBJ1-2, with D possibly being TRBD1 (6 bases). The V gene's germline CDR1 is MNHEY and CDR2 SVGAGI. The CDR3 spans 14 residues. V dropped 2 bases and J dropped 3 bases, with 10 bases sitting between them. CDR3 sequence (DNA): TGTGCCAGCAGTTACAGGGGGACGGACTATGGCTACACCTTC. It is translated as CASSYRGTDYGYTF.

The V gene is TRBV5-6, the J gene TRBJ2-7; D gene uncertain. The V end lost 1 base, the J end lost 4 bases, and 9 bases lay between the germline ends. This CDR3 is 13 amino acids long. Germline V gives CDR1 SGHDT, CDR2 YYEEEE. Here the CDR3 DNA reads TGTGCCAGCAGCTTGAAGGATAGTTACGAGCAGTACTTC. This codes for CASSLKDSYEQYF.

This clone came up a few times. The chain carries TRBV11-2 and TRBJ1-1, with unresolved D. Trimming left V 1 base short and J 5 bases short, with 8 bases between. CDR3 length equals 13 residues. Germline assignment: CDR1 SGHAT and CDR2 FQNNGV. The CDR3 nucleotides are TGTGCCAGCAGCTTAGGTGGGAGGACTGAAGCTTTCTTT. It is translated as CASSLGGRTEAFF.

The chain employs TRBV5-1 and TRBJ2-5; D perhaps matches TRBD2 (5 bases). Trimming took 3 bases from V and 4 from J, leaving 10 bases between them. The CDR3 is 13 residues long. Germline CDR1 reads SGHRS; CDR2 reads YFSETQ. CDR3 sequence: CASSSSSTETQYF. The CDR3 nucleotides are TGCGCCAGCAGCTCATCTAGCACAGAGACCCAGTACTTC.

The chain carries TRBV7-9 and TRBJ2-5; D is unclear. Trimming shortened V by 7 bases and J by 7 bases, and 25 bases separated the two germline ends. Germline CDR1 and CDR2: SEHNR and FQNEAQ (reference sequence). The CDR3 extends over 16 amino acids. This chain's CDR3 is CASTRLTPGVAGTQYF. The DNA of the CDR3 is TGTGCCAGCACCCGCCTTACTCCGGGCGTGGCCGGGACCCAGTACTTC. The full variable domain, with the rest looked up from reference TRBV7-9 and TRBJ2-5, is DTGVSQNPRHKITKRGQNVTFRCDPISEHNRLYWYRQTLGQGPEFLTYFQNEAQLEKSRLLSDRFSAERPKGSFSTLEIQRTEQGDSAMYLCASTRLTPGVAGTQYFGPGTRLLVL.

The chain combines TRBV13 with TRBJ2-7; 7 positions agree with TRBD1. The CDR3 length is 14 residues. Germline loops: CDR1 PRHDT, CDR2 FYEKMQ (reference sequence). V was pared by 5 bases and J by 0 bases, with 4 bases of the junction left unmatched. CDR3: CASSPGTASYEQYF. Here the CDR3 DNA reads TGTGCCAGCAGCCCTGGGACAGCCTCCTACGAGCAGTACTTC. The full variable domain, rest sourced from reference TRBV13 and TRBJ2-7, is AAGVIQSPRHLIKEKRETATLKCYPIPRHDTVYWYQQGPGQDPQFLISFYEKMQSDKGSIPDRFSAQQFSDYHSELNMSSLELGDSALYFCASSPGTASYEQYFGPGTRLTVT.

This chain links TRBV5-5 with TRBJ1-1; D uncertain. Germline V CDR1 and CDR2: SGHKS, YYEKEE (reference sequence). The germline V and J ends were trimmed by 5 bases and 0 bases, with 11 bases remaining between them. The CDR3 covers 14 residues. The CDR3 DNA follows: TGTGCCAGCAGTCTGGATCTCATGAACACTGAAGCTTTCTTT. It is translated as CASSLDLMNTEAFF.

The chain joins TRBV11-2 to TRBJ1-3; D call uncertain. This CDR3 spans 16 amino acids. The V end lost 0 bases, the J end lost 0 bases, and 9 bases lay between the germline ends. Germline values: CDR1 SGHAT, CDR2 FQNNGV. CDR3 sequence (DNA): TGTGCCAGCAGCTTAGATCGGGTAGGCTCTGGAAACACCATATATTTT. Translation: CASSLDRVGSGNTIYF.

The CDR3 loop is CASSTTGGQETQYF. The CDR3 DNA is TGTGCCAGCAGTACTACGGGGGGGCAAGAGACCCAGTACTTC. The V gene is TRBV28, the J gene TRBJ2-5, with 8 bases aligning to TRBD2. Germline V gives CDR1 MDHEN, CDR2 SYDVKM. V lost 5 bases and J lost 2; bases outside the gene matches: 4. The CDR3 is 14 amino acids.